These T cell receptor beta chains were read from a single sample in a study of human T cells and chemical hapten exposure. TCRdb analysed the RACE reads with MiXCR anew, one entry per CDR3 protein. The sample consists of 85,000 to 100,000 distinct CDR3 sequences, around 10% of them appearing once. The specimen was whole blood, collected in connection with sensitization to the hapten diphenylcyclopropenone (DPC). These receptors were obtained from a man aged 40-49 years with alopecia areata. Some clones in this sample may be carry-over from other donors' samples. Each CDR3 is given with its conserved first and last residue. The D gene is left open where the match is weak. For some rows the clone size is stated as once, few or many, or as a class when expanded; others skip it.

J gene | D gene | clone size | V gene | CDR3 DNA | CDR3 protein
TRBJ2-3 | TRBD1 | NA | TRBV13 | TGTGCCAGCAGCCGCCGGCAGGGGGCCAGCACAGATACGCAGTATTTT | CASSRRQGASTDTQYF
TRBJ2-5 | TRBD1 | NA | TRBV4-3 | TGCGCCAGCAGCCAAAAATGGGACAGGGGGCAAGAGACCCAGTACTTC | CASSQKWDRGQETQYF
TRBJ1-5 | NA | many | TRBV5-1 | TGCGCCAGCAGCTTGGGCCCTCATCATAGCAATCAGCCCCAGCATTTT | CASSLGPHHSNQPQHF
TRBJ1-5 | NA | many | TRBV6-2/TRBV6-3 | TGTGCCAGCAGTTACTCGTCAAACGGTAGGAGCAATCAGCCCCAGCATTTT | CASSYSSNGRSNQPQHF
TRBJ2-3 | TRBD2 | NA | TRBV7-2 | TGTGCCAGCAGCCCCGGACTAGCGCAAGATACGCAGTATTTT | CASSPGLAQDTQYF
TRBJ2-5 | NA | NA | TRBV20-1 | TGCAGTGCTTCTCTTCGGGGGACCCAGTACTTC | CSASLRGTQYF
TRBJ2-5 | TRBD2 | NA | TRBV6-2/TRBV6-3 | TGTGCCGCTCAGAGGACTAGCGGTTTAGGCGAAGAGACCCAGTACTTC | CAAQRTSGLGEETQYF
TRBJ2-1 | TRBD1 | few | TRBV27 | TGTGCCAGCAGAAGACCCGGGACAGGTTCCTACAATGAGCAGTTCTTC | CASRRPGTGSYNEQFF
TRBJ1-1 | TRBD1 | NA | TRBV6-6 | TGTGCCAGCAGTTACCCACGGGACAGGGGGCCTTACACTGAAGCTTTCTTT | CASSYPRDRGPYTEAFF
TRBJ2-1 | NA | NA | TRBV4-3 | TGCGCCAGCAGCCCGGCGGGCTCCTACAATGAGCAGTTCTTC | CASSPAGSYNEQFF
TRBJ1-1 | TRBD1 | few | TRBV25-1 | TGTGCCAGCAGTAGTACAGGGGAATCTGAAGCTTTCTTT | CASSSTGESEAFF
TRBJ2-1 | NA | many | TRBV4-3 | TGCGCCAGCCACAACAGGGAAGTGGACAATGAGCAGTTCTTC | CASHNREVDNEQFF
TRBJ1-5 | NA | few | TRBV30 | TGTGCCTGCCGCCAGGGAGGCGATCAGCCCCAGCATTTT | CACRQGGDQPQHF
TRBJ2-3 | TRBD2 | few | TRBV20-1 | TGCAGTGCTAGAGGGGGACTAGCGGGGAGCACAGATACGCAGTATTTT | CSARGGLAGSTDTQYF
TRBJ1-2 | NA | NA | TRBV29-1 | TGCAGCGCTGGGACTCAAAGAGGGGGCTATGGCTACACCTTC | CSAGTQRGGYGYTF
TRBJ1-5 | TRBD1 | NA | TRBV12-3/TRBV12-4 | TGTGCCAGCACCGACGGACAGGGAGGGAATCAGCCCCAGCATTTT | CASTDGQGGNQPQHF
TRBJ1-2 | NA | few | TRBV11-2 | TGTGCCAGCATCAACGAGGAGTTAAACTATGGCTACACCTTC | CASINEELNYGYTF
TRBJ1-2 | NA | few | TRBV13 | TGTGCCAGCAGCCCTGCCGGTGGGGGTTATGGCTACACCTTC | CASSPAGGGYGYTF
TRBJ2-2 | NA | few | TRBV7-9 | TGTGCCAGCAGCTGGAGGCCTGGGGCCGGGGAGCTGTTTTTT | CASSWRPGAGELFF
TRBJ2-1 | NA | few | TRBV3-1 | TGTGCCAGCAGCCAGGGAATCCGACGGGATGAGCAGTTCTTC | CASSQGIRRDEQFF
TRBJ2-5 | NA | few | TRBV12-3/TRBV12-4 | TGTGCCAGCAGTTCCCTTAGCGGACAAGAGACCCAGTACTTC | CASSSLSGQETQYF
TRBJ1-2 | NA | few | TRBV25-1 | TGTGCCAGCAGTAAAGGGAAGGGCTATGGCTACACCTTC | CASSKGKGYGYTF
TRBJ1-3 | TRBD1 | many | TRBV7-2 | TGTGCCATCTCACAGGGGGTTGGAAACACCATATATTTT | CAISQGVGNTIYF
TRBJ1-5 | NA | few | TRBV6-5 | TGTGCCAGCAGTTACAGCCAGGGCGGGAATCAGCCCCAGCATTTT | CASSYSQGGNQPQHF
TRBJ2-7 | TRBD1 | NA | TRBV15 | TGTGCCACCAGCGGACAGGGTTCGTACAACGAGCAGTACTTC | CATSGQGSYNEQYF
TRBJ1-1 | NA | NA | TRBV5-1 | TGCGCCAGCAGCTTGCGCCCGGAGCGGGACACTGAAGCTTTCTTT | CASSLRPERDTEAFF
TRBJ2-5 | NA | NA | TRBV29-1 | TGCAGCGTTGAAGGGACAGTAGAGACCCAGTACTTC | CSVEGTVETQYF
TRBJ2-3 | TRBD1 | NA | TRBV9 | TGTGCCAGCAGCGTAGAGTTGCTGAACAGGGGGTGGCCAGATACGCAGTATTTT | CASSVELLNRGWPDTQYF
TRBJ2-7 | NA | NA | TRBV20-1 | TGCAGTGCTCGTAGCCTTAGGGTATCCGAGCAGTACTTC | CSARSLRVSEQYF
TRBJ2-7 | NA | NA | TRBV5-1 | TGCGCCAGCAGCTTCGGGACGGCTACGAACGAGCAGTACTTC | CASSFGTATNEQYF
TRBJ2-1 | NA | NA | TRBV15 | TGTGCCACCAGCAGAGACCCGACTGGTCGCTCCTACAATGAGCAGTTCTTC | CATSRDPTGRSYNEQFF
TRBJ2-3 | NA | NA | TRBV14 | TGTGCCAGCAGCCAAGCTCTAGCCTTAGATACGCAGTATTTT | CASSQALALDTQYF
TRBJ2-1 | NA | few | TRBV12-3/TRBV12-4 | TGTGCCAGCAGTTTAACGGCGGGATACTACAATGAGCAGTTCTTC | CASSLTAGYYNEQFF
TRBJ2-7 | TRBD1 | many | TRBV10-3 | TGTGCCATCAGTGAACCGGGACAGGCGCGAGAGCAGTACTTC | CAISEPGQAREQYF
TRBJ2-7 | NA | few | TRBV28 | TGTGCCAGCAGCTCTCCTAACCCTAACTACGAGCAGTACTTC | CASSSPNPNYEQYF
TRBJ2-5 | TRBD2 | few | TRBV7-2 | TGTGCCAGCAGCTTAGAATATAGACTAGCGGGAGGGAGAGAGACCCAGTACTTC | CASSLEYRLAGGRETQYF
TRBJ1-2 | NA | NA | TRBV29-1 | TGCAGCGTTGAGAGTTCGGACTATGGCTACACCTTC | CSVESSDYGYTF
TRBJ1-5 | NA | many | TRBV28 | TGTGCCAGTCGGACAAATAGCAATCAGCCCCAGCATTTT | CASRTNSNQPQHF
TRBJ2-6 | TRBD1 | few | TRBV29-1 | TGCAGCGTAACCGGACAGGGGGCAACTGGGGCCAACGTCCTGACTTTC | CSVTGQGATGANVLTF
TRBJ1-5 | NA | many | TRBV7-2 | TGTGCCAGCAGCTTAGGAGGGTTTGGTCAGCCCCAGCATTTT | CASSLGGFGQPQHF
TRBJ2-4 | NA | NA | TRBV29-1 | TGCAGCGTTGAAACCAAAAACATTCAGTACTTC | CSVETKNIQYF
TRBJ2-1 | TRBD2 | NA | TRBV28 | TGTGCCAGCAGCCCGCCACTAGCGGGAGGGCTCTACGAGCAGTTCTTC | CASSPPLAGGLYEQFF
TRBJ2-3 | NA | many | TRBV4-3 | TGCGCCAGCAGCCCCGGGGGACAGATCACAGATACGCAGTATTTT | CASSPGGQITDTQYF
TRBJ2-2 | TRBD1 | NA | TRBV6-6 | TGTGCCAGCAGTTACCCAGGGGGGAACACCGGGGAGCTGTTTTTT | CASSYPGGNTGELFF
TRBJ1-1 | NA | many | TRBV7-9 | TGTGCCAGCAGCTTAGCGTGGGCAGTCCCGAACACTGAAGCTTTCTTT | CASSLAWAVPNTEAFF
TRBJ1-2 | TRBD1 | NA | TRBV29-1 | TGCAGCGTGCAGACAGGGGGGAACTATGGCTACACCTTC | CSVQTGGNYGYTF
TRBJ1-2 | NA | NA | TRBV13 | TGTGCCAGCACCGTTAGCCGGGCCTATGGCTACACCTTC | CASTVSRAYGYTF
TRBJ1-2 | NA | few | TRBV29-1 | TGCAGCGTTGAAGGGAACGGGGGTGGCTACACCTTC | CSVEGNGGGYTF
TRBJ2-3 | NA | NA | TRBV14 | TGTGCCAGCAGCCCGCCGGGGACGGTGGGGGGAGATACGCAGTATTTT | CASSPPGTVGGDTQYF
TRBJ1-1 | NA | few | TRBV14 | TGTGCCAGCAGCCAAGCAGGGTACGGTAACACTGAAGCTTTCTTT | CASSQAGYGNTEAFF
TRBJ2-2 | NA | NA | TRBV20-1 | TGCAGTGCTCAAATGGCAGGACGGGGCACCGGGGAGCTGTTTTTT | CSAQMAGRGTGELFF
TRBJ1-2 | TRBD1 | many | TRBV5-1 | TGCGCCAGCAGCTTGGGGACAGGGATCGGTCATGATGGCTACACCTTC | CASSLGTGIGHDGYTF
TRBJ2-5 | NA | many | TRBV10-3 | TGTGCCATCAGTGAATACCAAGAGACCCAGTACTTC | CAISEYQETQYF
TRBJ2-5 | TRBD2 | few | TRBV7-2 | TGTGCCAGCAGCCCGACTAGCGGGAGGCCGAGAGGGGAGACCCAGTACTTC | CASSPTSGRPRGETQYF
TRBJ2-5 | NA | few | TRBV28 | TGTGCCAGCAGTTCAGAGACCCAGTACTTC | CASSSETQYF
TRBJ2-4 | NA | NA | TRBV3-1 | TGTGCCAGCAGCCCCATCCCCGGGAGCGCGAGGGGGAGCATTCAGTACTTC | CASSPIPGSARGSIQYF
TRBJ1-1 | NA | few | TRBV7-6 | TGTGCCAGCAGCGCTACAGGGCCCTACACTGAAGCTTTCTTT | CASSATGPYTEAFF
TRBJ2-3 | NA | many | TRBV28 | TGTGCCAGCAGTTTCGGGGGGCCCACAGATACGCAGTATTTT | CASSFGGPTDTQYF
TRBJ2-1 | TRBD2 | few | TRBV7-8 | TGTGCCAGCAGCTTGGCGCACGGGAGGGGGAATGAGCAGTTCTTC | CASSLAHGRGNEQFF